This TCR beta chain derives from a study of beta chain features in type 1 diabetes. Turning to the study itself: The samples had 90 million to 130 million sorted cells examined in all.

A remark on this clone: Its specificity is unknown.

The entirety of the isolated RNA underwent reverse transcription, so expressed TCRB transcripts were sequenced. Here immunoSEQ multiplex PCR was the method, and the copy in TCRdb shows in-frame clones only, minus some. Found here are about 900,000 clones, under 20% of them singletons; the top ten hold around 0.02%. The V gene's germline CDR1 is MNHEY and CDR2 SMNVEV (reference sequence). The CDR3 totals 17 residues. Sorted CD4+ subsets: naive, central memory, regulatory, stem cell-like memory (CD45RO/CCR7/CD25/CD127/CD95/CD27 panel). Study results and caveats: Although PCR might favor shorter templates, it would do so equally in patients and controls. A moderate, significant TCRB CDR3 shortening appeared in type 1 diabetes across four CD4+ subsets.

The source material was naive CD4+ T cells from blood. The receptor was derived from a woman younger than 30 in good health. The chain couples TRBV27 to TRBJ2-5, with 9 bases identical to TRBD2. The J call is in doubt because the DNA end fits TRBJ2-7 better. The CDR3 spells CASSLGPPGLAIYEQYF. The CDR3 DNA is TGTGCCAGCAGTTTAGGTCCGCCGGGACTAGCAATCTACGAGCAGTACTTC.